These 22 T cell receptor beta chains originate from one sample sequenced in a study of blood T cells in healthy people across ages. Together with a sample-barcoded 5' primer, a J-beta primer mix was included in a second PCR lasting about 6 to 11 cycles. TCRdb processed the 5' RACE reads anew with MiXCR; each CDR3 protein has one entry. In the table there are around 800,000 distinct CDR3 sequences, 35% to 60% of which are singletons. The sample consisted of blood. These TCRs come from an elderly man in good health.

The sample holds many counts of this clonotype. The chain joins TRBV20-1 to TRBJ2-7; D is ambiguous. The germline CDR1 and CDR2 sequences are DFQATT and SNEGSKA (reference sequence). This CDR3 spans 14 amino acids. The V gene lost 5 bases and the J gene lost 3 bases, with 17 bases spanning the gap. Here the CDR3 reads CSAPPGPTFYEQYF. CDR3 DNA: TGCAGTGCTCCGCCGGGTCCTACCTTCTACGAGCAGTACTTC.

The J gene is TRBJ2-5, the V gene TRBV27, with 8 nucleotides matching TRBD1. The CDR3 consists of 16 residues. V trimming: 5 bases; J trimming: 11 bases; junction bases outside the gene matches: 19. CDR1 and CDR2 (germline): MNHEY, SMNVEV (reference sequence). CDR3: CASSLRGRTGSNEQYF. CDR3 DNA: TGTGCCAGCAGTCTAAGGGGCCGGACAGGGTCAAATGAGCAGTACTTC.

The chain couples TRBV12-3 or TRBV12-4 to TRBJ2-5, with D perhaps matching TRBD2 (5 bases). CDR3 length: 14 amino acids. The V and J ends lost 3 bases and 5 bases respectively, with 13 bases between them. CDR3 bases: TGTGCCAGCAGTTTCAGAGGGAATTCGGAGACCCAGTACTTC. Translating gives CASSFRGNSETQYF.

The chain combines TRBV5-1 with TRBJ2-3, with TRBD1 matching over 9 bases. The V segment lost 4 bases and the J segment 8 bases; nucleotides outside the gene matches: 11. The CDR3 spans 15 residues. Germline lookup yields CDR1 SGHRS and CDR2 YFSETQ. CDR3 amino acids: CASSPEQGAVGTQYF. The DNA for the CDR3 is TGCGCCAGCAGCCCAGAACAGGGGGCCGTTGGTACGCAGTATTTT. Full variable domain (outside the CDR3, taken from reference TRBV5-1 and TRBJ2-3): KAGVTQTPRYLIKTRGQQVTLSCSPISGHRSVSWYQQTPGQGLQFLFEYFSETQRNKGNFPGRFSGRQFSNSRSEMNVSTLELGDSALYLCASSPEQGAVGTQYFGPGTRLTVL.

The chain uses TRBV14 and TRBJ2-3, with unresolved D. Germline V lookup: CDR1 SGHDN, CDR2 FVKESK. V gave up 1 base and J gave up 5 bases, with 4 bases separating them. The CDR3 has 12 residues. Here the CDR3 DNA reads TGTGCCAGCAGCCAAGCAATAGATACGCAGTATTTT. Residues: CASSQAIDTQYF.

The chain employs TRBV7-3 and TRBJ2-3; TRBD2 aligns across 9 bases. This CDR3 spans 17 amino acids. J was trimmed by 1 base and V by 3 bases; bases with no gene match: 8. Per the germline V gene, CDR1 is SGHTA and CDR2 is FQGTGA. CDR3 coding DNA: TGTGCCAGCAGCTTCGAGACTAGCGGTTATGGCACAGATACGCAGTATTTT. Translation: CASSFETSGYGTDTQYF.

This chain joins TRBV4-2 and TRBJ2-7; a possible D gene is TRBD2 (5 bases). V lost 4 bases to trimming and J lost 5 bases, with 15 bases between them. Germline CDR1 reads LGHNA; CDR2 reads YNFKEQ. The CDR3 runs to 14 residues. The CDR3 DNA follows: TGTGCCAGCAGCCGTCCTAGCCTCGGCGACGAGCAGTACTTC. Translation: CASSRPSLGDEQYF.

The chain employs TRBV12-3 or TRBV12-4 and TRBJ2-1; 8 bases are shared with TRBD2. The V and J ends lost 3 bases and 0 bases, in that order; junction bases with no gene match: 13. The CDR3 covers 19 residues. The CDR3 coding sequence is TGTGCCAGCAGTTTCGCGGGAGGACGTCTAAGGAGCTCCTACAATGAGCAGTTCTTC. Its protein product is CASSFAGGRLRSSYNEQFF.

This clonotype was seen a handful of times. The CDR3 coding sequence is TGCGCCAGCAGCTTGGTAGGGGATTCGGGGGAGCAGTACTTC. This gives the protein CASSLVGDSGEQYF. V and J are TRBV5-1 and TRBJ2-7; D may correspond to TRBD1 or TRBD2 (5 bases each). The CDR3 covers 14 residues. Trimming took 0 bases from V and 7 from J, leaving 14 bases between them. Germline V CDR1 and CDR2: SGHRS, YFSETQ.

This clonotype was picked up a small number of times. Just one base apart from a much larger clone, this may be a read error. The V call is TRBV29-1, the J call TRBJ2-5; 8 nucleotides align to TRBD2. The germline V gene encodes CDR1 SQVTM and CDR2 ANQGSEA. The V segment lost 1 base and the J segment 1 base; nucleotides outside the gene matches: 2. The CDR3 runs 14 residues. CDR3 loop: CSVEVLAGQETQYF. DNA of the CDR3: TGCAGCGTTGAAGTTCTAGCGGGCCAAGAGACCCAGTACTTC.

The chain joins TRBV5-6 to TRBJ2-7; D not certain. The better agreement between TRBJ2-5 and the DNA end casts doubt on the J call. CDR1 and CDR2 (germline): SGHDT, YYEEEE. The CDR3 covers 14 residues. The CDR3, as DNA: TGTGCCAGCAGCTTAACCGGACCGGCAGAGACCCAGTACTTC. As protein: CASSLTGPAETQYF.

CDR3 in amino acids: CASSLVGGIGYGYTF. As DNA, the CDR3 is TGCGCCAGCAGCTTGGTGGGGGGAATCGGTTATGGCTACACCTTC. The chain recombines TRBV5-1 with TRBJ1-2; tentative D call: TRBD1 (5 bases). Germline assignment: CDR1 SGHRS and CDR2 YFSETQ. The CDR3 consists of 15 residues. V lost 0 bases, J lost 5 bases, and 14 bases lay in between.

The J gene is TRBJ2-5, the V gene TRBV2; no definite D call. Judging by the DNA end, TRBJ2-7 fits better; the J call may be wrong. The length of the CDR3 is 12 residues. Germline CDR1 is SNHLY and CDR2 is FYNNEI. Written as DNA, the CDR3 is TGTGCCAGCAGGGCCGTCACCTACGAGCAGTACTTC. This codes for CASRAVTYEQYF.

This clonotype turned up a few times. Germline is not matched at one junction end, which may reflect a read error. J is TRBJ2-7 and V is TRBV5-1, with 10 bases that match TRBD2. In germline, CDR1 is SGHRS, CDR2 YFSETQ. This CDR3 has 16 amino acids. In DNA form, the CDR3 reads TGCGCCAGTAGCTCCGGAGGGACTAGCGCCAACAATGAGCAGTACTTC. This encodes CASSSGGTSANNEQYF.

The sample holds many counts of this clonotype. J is TRBJ2-3 and V is TRBV7-2, with D possibly being TRBD1 or TRBD2 (5 bases each). The CDR3 totals 15 residues. V lost 9 bases and J 4 bases, leaving 20 bases between the germline ends. CDR1 SGHTA and CDR2 FQGNSA come from the germline V gene. The CDR3 sequence: CASRWGTMGADTQYF. DNA for the CDR3: TGTGCCAGTCGATGGGGCACGATGGGAGCAGATACGCAGTATTTT.

The chain uses TRBV27 and TRBJ2-1, with 7 bases matching TRBD2. The closer fit of TRBJ2-7 to the DNA end suggests the J call may be wrong. Germline-derived CDR1 and CDR2 are MNHEY and SMNVEV (reference sequence). CDR3 size: 14 residues. In DNA form, the CDR3 reads TGTGCCAGCAGTTTATTGGCGGGAGTAACAGAGCAGTACTTC. Its protein product is CASSLLAGVTEQYF.

The chain couples TRBV28 to TRBJ2-1, with unresolved D. Germline values: CDR1 MDHEN, CDR2 SYDVKM. With 3 bases removed from V and 2 bases from J, the gap between germline ends came to 11 bases. The CDR3 extends over 15 amino acids. As DNA, the CDR3 is TGTGCCAGCAGTTTCGGCGGCCCCACCTACAATGAGCAGTTCTTC. Amino acids: CASSFGGPTYNEQFF.

On this clonotype itself: A read error may be the cause here, since a much bigger clone is one base away. The chain is built from TRBV28 and TRBJ1-5; D is uncertain. Trimming left V 2 bases short and J 4 bases short, with 6 bases between. Germline loops: CDR1 MDHEN, CDR2 SYDVKM. The CDR3 is 13 amino acids. The CDR3 nucleotides read TGTGCCAGCAGTTTAAGTCAGAATCAGCCCCAGCATTTT. This codes for CASSLSQNQPQHF.

The chain carries TRBV20-1 and TRBJ1-2; unclear D gene. V lost 0 bases to trimming and J lost 13 bases, with 15 bases between them. The V gene's germline CDR1 is DFQATT and CDR2 SNEGSKA (reference sequence). There are 12 residues in the CDR3. The CDR3 DNA is TGCAGTGCTAGAGATCTGAACGTCTTATGCACCTTC. This codes for CSARDLNVLCTF.

This clonotype occurred a few times. The J gene is TRBJ2-1, the V gene TRBV20-1; D uncertain. The CDR3 covers 15 residues. V gave up 6 bases and J gave up 0 bases, with 15 bases separating them. The V gene's germline CDR1 is DFQATT and CDR2 SNEGSKA (reference sequence). This CDR3 is CSATQGMSSYNEQFF. Written as DNA, the CDR3 is TGCAGTGCCACTCAAGGGATGAGCTCCTACAATGAGCAGTTCTTC.

This clonotype was counted many times. This chain connects TRBV18 to TRBJ2-1; 13 bases are shared with TRBD2. From germline, CDR1 is KGHSH and CDR2 LQKENI. V shed 8 bases and J 8 bases; nucleotides not matched to a gene: 9. CDR3 size: 15 residues. Written as DNA, the CDR3 is TGTGCCAGCAGCCCTACTAGCGGGAGGGCCTATGAGCAGTTCTTC. Translating gives CASSPTSGRAYEQFF.

In its sample, this clonotype was seen a few times. The genes are TRBV20-1 and TRBJ1-5, with D possibly TRBD1 on 5 matching bases. V lost 4 bases, J lost 4 bases, and 11 bases lay in between. Germline CDR1 reads DFQATT; CDR2 reads SNEGSKA (reference sequence). The CDR3 is 13 residues long. Here the CDR3 reads CSANGGGNQPQHF. CDR3 in DNA: TGCAGTGCTAACGGGGGAGGAAATCAGCCCCAGCATTTT.